What follows are 4 T cell receptor beta chains derived from one specimen sequenced in a study of cytomegalovirus exposure and HLA in healthy donors. Primers for the PCR totalled 60 Vbeta and 13 Jbeta. Sequencing used immunoSEQ multiplex PCR; TCRdb keeps in-frame clones, though not all of them. The repertoire has 170,000 or so clones, more than 70% of them found once; the top ten carry about 6.3%. Sequenced sample: PBMCs. The receptors shown here come from a male donor in good health and CMV-seropositive.

In nucleotides, the CDR3 is TGTGCCAGCAGCTTACAGGGGGCGAACACCGGGGAGCTGTTTTTT. As protein: CASSLQGANTGELFF. The chain recombines TRBV5-4 with TRBJ2-2; 8 nucleotides match TRBD1. CDR1 and CDR2 (germline): SGHNT, YYREEE (reference sequence). The CDR3 sequence is 15 residues long. J was trimmed by 0 bases and V by 2 bases; bases with no gene match: 0.

A note on this clone: Lacking the conserved final phenylalanine or tryptophan, this CDR3 likely reflects a read error. The chain joins TRBV9 to TRBJ1-3; no definite D call. The V gene's germline CDR1 is SGDLS and CDR2 YYNGEE. The CDR3 sequence is 16 residues long. V was pared by 1 base and J by 0 bases, with 11 bases between. The CDR3 DNA reads as TGTGCCAGCAGCGTATTCGAGAGACTCTCTGGAAACACCATATATCTT. Amino acid sequence: CASSVFERLSGNTIYL.

The V call is TRBV5-1, the J call TRBJ2-5; the match to TRBD2 covers 11 bases. This CDR3 is built from 14 residues. J gave up 5 bases and V 2 bases, and 2 bases lay outside the gene matches. Per germline, CDR1 SGHRS and CDR2 YFSETQ. In nucleotides, the CDR3 is TGCGCCAGCAGCTTACTAGCGGGAGAGGAGACCCAGTACTTC. Translating it yields CASSLLAGEETQYF.

The V gene is TRBV7-3, the J gene TRBJ2-5; TRBD2 matches at 12 bases. The V gene's germline CDR1 is SGHTA and CDR2 FQGTGA. The CDR3 extends over 15 amino acids. V was pared by 3 bases and J by 5 bases, with 4 bases of the junction left unmatched. The CDR3 region has the DNA TGTGCCAGCAGCTTGACTAGCGGGAGTGGGGAGACCCAGTACTTC. Translating it yields CASSLTSGSGETQYF.